The source of this T cell receptor (beta chain) is a study of blood T cell repertoires in COVID-19. Looking at the study overall: In each case, the material was cDNA or gDNA derived from T cells, B-cell-depleted T cells, or PBMCs.

As originally analysed: Using reference gene primer amplification, nucleated cell counts were estimated. The table came from immunoSEQ multiplex PCR; TCRdb's copy has only in-frame clones and leaves some out. V and J calls plus clone size are reproduced from that table; the DNA served to infer D and trimming. The table records 200,000 to 250,000 clones, 88% of them present only once. Looked up from germline, CDR1 is MNHEY and CDR2 is SVGAGI. This CDR3 has 15 residues. Between the trimmed V and J ends, which lost 8 bases and 2 bases, there was a span of 13 bases. Material: peripheral blood. This TCR derives from a man aged 65 to 79 with acute or convalescent COVID-19. This sequence joins TRBV6-5 and TRBJ1-6, with D possibly matching TRBD1 (6 bases). The CDR3 region has the DNA TGTGCCAGCGCCAGCACAGGGACCTATAATTCACCCCTCCACTTT. It codes for CASASTGTYNSPLHF.